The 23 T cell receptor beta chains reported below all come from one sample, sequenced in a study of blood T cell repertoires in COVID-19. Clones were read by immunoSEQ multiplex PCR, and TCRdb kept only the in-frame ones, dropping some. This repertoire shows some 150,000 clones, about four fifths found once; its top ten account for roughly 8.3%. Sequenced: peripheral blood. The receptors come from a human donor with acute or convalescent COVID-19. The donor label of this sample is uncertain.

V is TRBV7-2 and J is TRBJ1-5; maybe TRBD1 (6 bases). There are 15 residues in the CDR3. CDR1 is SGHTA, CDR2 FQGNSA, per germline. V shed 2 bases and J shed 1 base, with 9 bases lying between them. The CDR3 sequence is CASSLTGISNQPQHF. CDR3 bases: TGTGCCAGCAGCTTAACAGGGATAAGCAATCAGCCCCAGCATTTT.

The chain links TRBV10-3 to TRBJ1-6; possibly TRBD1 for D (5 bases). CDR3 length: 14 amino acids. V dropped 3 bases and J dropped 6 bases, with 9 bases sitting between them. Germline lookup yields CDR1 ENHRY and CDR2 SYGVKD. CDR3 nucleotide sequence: TGTGCCATCAGTGAAGGGGATGCTAATTCACCCCTCCACTTT. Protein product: CAISEGDANSPLHF.

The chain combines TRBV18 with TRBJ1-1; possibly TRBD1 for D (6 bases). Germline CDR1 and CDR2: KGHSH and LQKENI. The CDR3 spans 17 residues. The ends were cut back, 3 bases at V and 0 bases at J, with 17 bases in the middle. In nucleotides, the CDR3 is TGTGCCAGCTCACCGAGGCAGGGGCCTCCAATGAACACTGAAGCTTTCTTT. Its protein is CASSPRQGPPMNTEAFF.

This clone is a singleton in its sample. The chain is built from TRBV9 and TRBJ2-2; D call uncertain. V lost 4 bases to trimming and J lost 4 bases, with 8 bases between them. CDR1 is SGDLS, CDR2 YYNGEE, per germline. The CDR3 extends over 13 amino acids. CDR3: CASSQGVTGELFF. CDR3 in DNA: TGTGCCAGCAGCCAAGGAGTCACCGGGGAGCTGTTTTTT. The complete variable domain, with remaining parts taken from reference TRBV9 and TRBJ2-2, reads DSGVTQTPKHLITATGQRVTLRCSPRSGDLSVYWYQQSLDQGLQFLIQYYNGEERAKGNILERFSAQQFPDLHSELNLSSLELGDSALYFCASSQGVTGELFFGEGSRLTVL.

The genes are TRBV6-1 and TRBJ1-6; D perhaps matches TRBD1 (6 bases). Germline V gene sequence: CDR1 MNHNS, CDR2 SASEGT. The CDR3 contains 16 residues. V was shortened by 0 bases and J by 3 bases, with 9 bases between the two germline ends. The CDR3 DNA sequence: TGTGCCAGCAGTGAAGCGAACAGGGACTATAATTCACCCCTCCACTTT. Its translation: CASSEANRDYNSPLHF.

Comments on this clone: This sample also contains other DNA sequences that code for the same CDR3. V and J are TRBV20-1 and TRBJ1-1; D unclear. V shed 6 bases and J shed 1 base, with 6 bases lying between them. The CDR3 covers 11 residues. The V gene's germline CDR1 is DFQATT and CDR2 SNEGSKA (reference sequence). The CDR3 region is CSARGNTEAFF. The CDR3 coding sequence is TGCAGTGCGCGAGGGAACACTGAAGCTTTCTTT.

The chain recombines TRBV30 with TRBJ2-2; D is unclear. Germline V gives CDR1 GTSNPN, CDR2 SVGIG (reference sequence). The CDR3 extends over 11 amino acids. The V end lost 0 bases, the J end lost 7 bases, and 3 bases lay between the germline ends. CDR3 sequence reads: CAWSVIGELFF. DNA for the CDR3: TGTGCCTGGAGTGTCATCGGGGAGCTGTTTTTT.

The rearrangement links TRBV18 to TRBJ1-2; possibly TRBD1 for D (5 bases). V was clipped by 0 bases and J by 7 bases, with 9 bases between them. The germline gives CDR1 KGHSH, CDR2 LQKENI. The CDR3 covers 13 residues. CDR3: CASSPPMGLGYTF. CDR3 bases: TGTGCCAGCTCACCACCGATGGGGCTTGGCTACACCTTC.

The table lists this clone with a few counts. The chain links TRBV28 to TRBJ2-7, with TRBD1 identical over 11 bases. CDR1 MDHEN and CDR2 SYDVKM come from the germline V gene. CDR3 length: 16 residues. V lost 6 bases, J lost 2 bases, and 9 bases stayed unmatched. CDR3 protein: CASSHRDRGTPYEQYF. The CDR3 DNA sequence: TGTGCCAGCAGCCACAGGGACAGGGGGACCCCCTACGAGCAGTACTTC.

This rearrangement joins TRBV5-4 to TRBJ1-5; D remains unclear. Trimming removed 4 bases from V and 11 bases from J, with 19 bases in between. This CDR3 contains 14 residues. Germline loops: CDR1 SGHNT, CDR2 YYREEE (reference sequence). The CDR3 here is CASSESPVGSTQHF. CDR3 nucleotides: TGTGCCAGCAGCGAATCCCCCGTCGGGTCAACCCAGCATTTT. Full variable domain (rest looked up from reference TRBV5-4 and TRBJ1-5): ETGVTQSPTHLIKTRGQQVTLRCSSQSGHNTVSWYQQALGQGPQFIFQYYREEENGRGNFPPRFSGLQFPNYSSELNVNALELDDSALYLCASSESPVGSTQHFGDGTRLSIL.

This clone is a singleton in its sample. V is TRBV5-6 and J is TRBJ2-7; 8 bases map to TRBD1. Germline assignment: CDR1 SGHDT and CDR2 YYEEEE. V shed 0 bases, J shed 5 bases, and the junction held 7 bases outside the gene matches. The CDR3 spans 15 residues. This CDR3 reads CASSLEGQGANEQYF. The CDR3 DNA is TGTGCCAGCAGCTTGGAGGGGCAGGGGGCTAACGAGCAGTACTTC.

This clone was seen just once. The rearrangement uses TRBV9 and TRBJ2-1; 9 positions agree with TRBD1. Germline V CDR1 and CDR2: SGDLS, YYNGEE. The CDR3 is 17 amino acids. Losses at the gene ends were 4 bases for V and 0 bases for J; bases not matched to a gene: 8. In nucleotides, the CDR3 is TGTGCCAGCAGCCCCAGGGACAGGGAAAGCTCCTACAATGAGCAGTTCTTC. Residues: CASSPRDRESSYNEQFF.

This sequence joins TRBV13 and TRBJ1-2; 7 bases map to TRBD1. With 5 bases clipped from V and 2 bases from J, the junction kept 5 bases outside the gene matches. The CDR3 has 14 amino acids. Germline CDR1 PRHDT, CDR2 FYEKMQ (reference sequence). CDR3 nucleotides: TGTGCCAGCAGCCCCTCGACAGGGAACTATGGCTACACCTTC. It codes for CASSPSTGNYGYTF.

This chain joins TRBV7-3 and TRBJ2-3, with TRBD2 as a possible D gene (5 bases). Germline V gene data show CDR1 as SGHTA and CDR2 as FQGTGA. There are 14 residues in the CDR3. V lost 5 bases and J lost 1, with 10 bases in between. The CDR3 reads CASSPGAGTDTQYF. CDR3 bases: TGTGCCAGCAGCCCCGGAGCGGGCACAGATACGCAGTATTTT.

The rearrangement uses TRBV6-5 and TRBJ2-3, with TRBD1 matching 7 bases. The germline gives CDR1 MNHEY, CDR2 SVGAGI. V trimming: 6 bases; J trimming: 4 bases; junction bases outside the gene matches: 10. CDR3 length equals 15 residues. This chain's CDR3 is CASRVTRGRADTQYF. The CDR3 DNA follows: TGTGCCAGCAGGGTAACTAGGGGGCGTGCAGATACGCAGTATTTT.

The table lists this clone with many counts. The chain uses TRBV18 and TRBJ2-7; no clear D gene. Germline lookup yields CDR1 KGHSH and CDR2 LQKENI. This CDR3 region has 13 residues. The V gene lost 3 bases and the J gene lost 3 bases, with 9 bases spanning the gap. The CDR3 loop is CASSPDTDYEQYV. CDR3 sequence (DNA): TGTGCCAGCTCACCCGACACAGACTACGAGCAGTACGTC.

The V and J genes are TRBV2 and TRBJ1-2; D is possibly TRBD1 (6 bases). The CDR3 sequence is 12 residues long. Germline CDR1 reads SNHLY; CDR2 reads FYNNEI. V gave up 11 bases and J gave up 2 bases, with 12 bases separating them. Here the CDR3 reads CASSDRNYGYTF. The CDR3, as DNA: TGTGCCTCGTCAGACAGGAACTATGGCTACACCTTC.

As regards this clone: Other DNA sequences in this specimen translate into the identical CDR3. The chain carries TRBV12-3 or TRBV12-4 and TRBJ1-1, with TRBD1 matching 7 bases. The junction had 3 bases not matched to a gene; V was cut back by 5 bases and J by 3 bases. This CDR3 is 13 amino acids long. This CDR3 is CASSDRVYTEAFF. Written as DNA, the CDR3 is TGTGCCAGCAGTGACAGGGTGTACACTGAAGCTTTCTTT.

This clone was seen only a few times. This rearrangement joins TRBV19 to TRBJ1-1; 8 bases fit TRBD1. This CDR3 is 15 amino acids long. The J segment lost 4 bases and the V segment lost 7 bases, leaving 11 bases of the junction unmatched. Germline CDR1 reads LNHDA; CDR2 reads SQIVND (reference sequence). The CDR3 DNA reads TGTGCCAGTACCCAGAAGAGACAGGGGATCACTGAAGCTTTCTTT. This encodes CASTQKRQGITEAFF.

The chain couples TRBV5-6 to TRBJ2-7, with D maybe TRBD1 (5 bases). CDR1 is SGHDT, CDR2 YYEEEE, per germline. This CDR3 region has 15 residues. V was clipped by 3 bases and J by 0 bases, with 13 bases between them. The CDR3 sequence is CASSSLMTDSYEQYV. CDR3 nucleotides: TGTGCCAGCAGCTCCCTGATGACAGACTCCTACGAGCAGTACGTC.

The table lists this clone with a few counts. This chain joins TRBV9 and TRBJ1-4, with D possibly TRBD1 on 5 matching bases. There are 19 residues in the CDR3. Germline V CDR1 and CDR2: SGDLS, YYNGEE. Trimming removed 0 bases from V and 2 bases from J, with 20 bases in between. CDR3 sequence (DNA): TGTGCCAGCAGCGTAGGATTCGCGGGGCTCGGGCCCACTAATGAAAAACTGTTTTTT. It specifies CASSVGFAGLGPTNEKLFF.

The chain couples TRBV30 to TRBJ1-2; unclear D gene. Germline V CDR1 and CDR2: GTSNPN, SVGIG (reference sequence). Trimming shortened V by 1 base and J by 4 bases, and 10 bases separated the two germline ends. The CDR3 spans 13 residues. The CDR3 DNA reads TGTGCCTGGAGTGCCGGAGGCGGCTATGGCTACACCTTC. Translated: CAWSAGGGYGYTF.

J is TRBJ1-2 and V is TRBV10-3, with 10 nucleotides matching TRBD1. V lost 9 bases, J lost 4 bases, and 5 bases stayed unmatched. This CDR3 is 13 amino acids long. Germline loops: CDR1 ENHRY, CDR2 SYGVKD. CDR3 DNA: TGTGCCATTCAGACAGGGGGCTTCTATGGCTACACCTTC. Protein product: CAIQTGGFYGYTF.